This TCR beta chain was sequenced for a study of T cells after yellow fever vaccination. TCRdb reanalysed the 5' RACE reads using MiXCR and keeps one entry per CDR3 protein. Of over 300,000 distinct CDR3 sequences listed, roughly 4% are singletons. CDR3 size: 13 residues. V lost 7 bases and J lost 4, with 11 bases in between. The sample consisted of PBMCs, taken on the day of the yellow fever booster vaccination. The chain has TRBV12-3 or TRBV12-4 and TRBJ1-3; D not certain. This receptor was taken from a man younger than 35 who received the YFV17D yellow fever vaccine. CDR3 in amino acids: CASNLTPGNTIYF. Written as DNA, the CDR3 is TGTGCCAGCAATTTGACTCCGGGAAACACCATATATTTT.